Below are 20 T cell receptor beta chains sequenced from a single sample in a study of siplizumab effects on memory and regulatory T cells. Sequencing was performed with immunoSEQ multiplex PCR; in TCRdb, only in-frame clones are kept and a portion is missing. The table has more than 95,000 clones, 93% seen once. Sequencing was carried out using Tregs sorted from blood. The source of these receptors is a human donor in good health.

The rearrangement joins TRBV4-1 to TRBJ1-5; a weak D match, TRBD1 (6 bases). V lost 1 base and J 2 bases, leaving 9 bases between the germline ends. The CDR3 extends over 15 amino acids. In germline, CDR1 is MGHRA, CDR2 YSYEKL. CDR3: CASSQVPGGNQPQHF. The DNA for the CDR3 is TGCGCCAGCAGCCAAGTCCCAGGGGGCAATCAGCCCCAGCATTTT.

The chain couples TRBV30 to TRBJ1-6; the match to TRBD1 covers 9 bases. The V and J ends lost 4 bases and 8 bases, in that order; junction bases with no gene match: 6. CDR1 and CDR2 from the germline V gene are GTSNPN and SVGIG (reference sequence). The CDR3 has 14 amino acids. The CDR3, as DNA: TGTGCCTGGAAAGGACAGGGGAGTCATTCACCCCTCCACTTT. Translating it yields CAWKGQGSHSPLHF.

The chain recombines TRBV5-1 with TRBJ2-6, with D possibly called TRBD1 or TRBD2 (6 bases each). The CDR3 consists of 16 residues. V lost 0 bases and J 4 bases, leaving 11 bases between the germline ends. Germline loops: CDR1 SGHRS, CDR2 YFSETQ. CDR3 sequence reads: CASSLAGGSGANVLTF. The DNA of the CDR3 is TGCGCCAGCAGCTTGGCCGGGGGCTCCGGGGCCAACGTCCTGACTTTC.

The chain carries TRBV5-1 and TRBJ2-1; either TRBD1 or TRBD2 may fit D (5 bases each). Germline V CDR1 and CDR2: SGHRS, YFSETQ. Between the trimmed V and J ends, which lost 2 bases and 1 base, there was a span of 10 bases. The CDR3 is 15 amino acids. CDR3 in DNA: TGCGCCAGCAGCTTAGCGGACATATCCTACAATGAGCAGTTCTTC. It is translated as CASSLADISYNEQFF. The full variable domain, completed using reference TRBV5-1 and TRBJ2-1, is KAGVTQTPRYLIKTRGQQVTLSCSPISGHRSVSWYQQTPGQGLQFLFEYFSETQRNKGNFPGRFSGRQFSNSRSEMNVSTLELGDSALYLCASSLADISYNEQFFGPGTRLTVL.

J is TRBJ2-7 and V is TRBV7-3; D is perhaps TRBD1 (5 bases). Trimming pared 5 bases from V and 3 bases from J, leaving 11 bases between. The CDR3 runs to 13 residues. The germline V gene encodes CDR1 SGHTA and CDR2 FQGTGA. The CDR3 is CASSLDGHYEQYF. CDR3 bases: TGTGCCAGCAGCCTGGACGGACACTACGAGCAGTACTTC.

This chain links TRBV4-1 with TRBJ2-2, with 9 bases matching TRBD1. Germline assignment: CDR1 MGHRA and CDR2 YSYEKL. V lost 3 bases and J lost 8; bases outside the gene matches: 13. CDR3 length equals 17 residues. The CDR3 loop is CASSQRDGGTGFGELFF. CDR3 sequence (DNA): TGCGCCAGCAGCCAGAGGGACGGAGGGACAGGGTTTGGGGAGCTGTTTTTT.

This chain connects TRBV7-2 to TRBJ2-2; 12 nucleotides agree with TRBD1. The CDR3 totals 16 residues. Germline V gene data show CDR1 as SGHTA and CDR2 as FQGNSA. J gave up 7 bases and V 5 bases, and 8 bases lay outside the gene matches. CDR3 protein: CASSPGQGALHGELFF. The CDR3 region has the DNA TGTGCCAGCAGCCCGGGACAGGGGGCGCTTCACGGGGAGCTGTTTTTT.

The V call is TRBV19, the J call TRBJ1-1; no firm D call. CDR1 is LNHDA, CDR2 SQIVND, per germline (reference sequence). This CDR3 has 14 amino acids. Trimming removed 4 bases at V and 3 bases at J, with 12 bases between. CDR3 sequence (DNA): TGTGCCAGTAGTAAACCGCGGCAATACACTGAAGCTTTCTTT. Protein sequence: CASSKPRQYTEAFF.

The V gene is TRBV27, the J gene TRBJ1-4; 7 nucleotides match TRBD1. The CDR3 runs 13 residues. The V gene's germline CDR1 is MNHEY and CDR2 SMNVEV (reference sequence). V lost 6 bases and J lost 7; bases outside the gene matches: 5. Here the CDR3 DNA reads TGTGCCAGCAGCAGACAGGGCGGTGAAAAACTGTTTTTT. Its protein product is CASSRQGGEKLFF.

The chain employs TRBV2 and TRBJ2-1, with TRBD2 matching 8 bases. Germline V CDR1 and CDR2: SNHLY, FYNNEI. Trimming took 6 bases from V and 6 from J; bases not matched to a gene: 7. The CDR3 is 14 residues long. The CDR3 DNA is TGTGCCAGCAGAGGGACTAGTTTACCCAATGAGCAGTTCTTC. It encodes CASRGTSLPNEQFF.

The chain recombines TRBV6-1 with TRBJ1-2, with TRBD1 as a possible D gene (6 bases). The CDR3 length is 16 residues. Germline CDR1 MNHNS, CDR2 SASEGT. Trimming shortened V by 1 base and J by 8 bases, and 20 bases separated the two germline ends. In DNA, the CDR3 is TGTGCCAGCAGTGAAGGGGACAAACTTTTTATGAAGGGCTACACCTTC. Protein sequence: CASSEGDKLFMKGYTF.

The J gene is TRBJ2-3, the V gene TRBV4-2, with D perhaps being TRBD1 or TRBD2 (5 bases each). V dropped 1 base and J dropped 1 base, with 15 bases sitting between them. This CDR3 spans 17 amino acids. Germline V gene data show CDR1 as LGHNA and CDR2 as YNFKEQ. The CDR3 spells CASSQARDVAGTDTQYF. CDR3 nucleotides: TGTGCCAGCAGCCAAGCCCGGGACGTCGCTGGCACAGATACGCAGTATTTT.

This sequence joins TRBV5-1 and TRBJ1-1; D perhaps matches TRBD1 (5 bases). The CDR3 has 14 amino acids. V was clipped by 3 bases and J by 4 bases, with 13 bases between them. Germline CDR1 and CDR2: SGHRS and YFSETQ. CDR3 protein: CASSYEQEGTEAFF. The CDR3 nucleotides read TGCGCCAGCAGCTATGAACAGGAGGGCACTGAAGCTTTCTTT.

V is TRBV4-3 and J is TRBJ2-3, with TRBD2 identical over 9 bases. Trimming at V came to 4 bases and at J to 2 bases, leaving 7 bases not matched to a gene. Germline CDR1 and CDR2: LGHNA and YSLEER. This CDR3 spans 16 amino acids. The CDR3, as DNA: TGCGCCAGCAGCCCCCGGCTAGCGGGATACACAGATACGCAGTATTTT. Its translation is CASSPRLAGYTDTQYF.

The chain uses TRBV9 and TRBJ2-1; D is uncertain. Germline V gene sequence: CDR1 SGDLS, CDR2 YYNGEE. The CDR3 loop spans 13 amino acids. V gave up 3 bases and J gave up 2 bases, with 6 bases separating them. The CDR3 is CASSERPYNEQFF. CDR3 in DNA: TGTGCCAGCAGCGAGCGTCCCTACAATGAGCAGTTCTTC.

The chain carries TRBV7-9 and TRBJ1-2; D is perhaps TRBD1 (5 bases). Germline CDR1 reads SEHNR; CDR2 reads FQNEAQ (reference sequence). V was pared by 5 bases and J by 3 bases, with 13 bases between. This CDR3 spans 14 amino acids. CDR3 protein: CASSMGDSYYGYTF. In DNA, the CDR3 is TGTGCCAGCAGCATGGGGGACTCATACTATGGCTACACCTTC.

V usage is TRBV5-4 and J usage is TRBJ2-2, with D perhaps matching TRBD1 (5 bases). The CDR3 has 17 residues. The germline V gene encodes CDR1 SGHNT and CDR2 YYREEE (reference sequence). V was shortened by 4 bases and J by 9 bases, with 25 bases between the two germline ends. CDR3 bases: TGTGCCAGCAGCCCCCCTTCGGGCAGGGATCGTCGCCGGGAGCTGTTTTTT. Translation: CASSPPSGRDRRRELFF.

V is TRBV28 and J is TRBJ1-1; 7 nucleotides agree with TRBD1. V dropped 1 base and J dropped 1; count of bases not matched to a gene: 3. Germline CDR1 reads MDHEN; CDR2 reads SYDVKM. This CDR3 has 15 amino acids. The CDR3 DNA sequence: TGTGCCAGCAGTTTATACAGGGGCCAGAACACTGAAGCTTTCTTT. Translation gives CASSLYRGQNTEAFF.

V is TRBV5-1 and J is TRBJ2-5; D may be TRBD2 (6 bases). Germline CDR1 and CDR2: SGHRS and YFSETQ. The CDR3 length is 15 residues. Trimming removed 3 bases from V and 4 bases from J, with 16 bases in between. Written as DNA, the CDR3 is TGCGCCAGCAGCTCGAACAATCAGGGAGGAGAGACCCAGTACTTC. Its protein product is CASSSNNQGGETQYF.

In this sample, this clone turned up once. The rearrangement joins TRBV4-1 to TRBJ1-2; 8 nucleotides line up with TRBD1. The CDR3 has 14 amino acids. J gave up 5 bases and V 3 bases, and 5 bases lay outside the gene matches. Germline V CDR1 and CDR2: MGHRA, YSYEKL. CDR3 protein: CASSHRDRSYGYTF. CDR3 bases: TGCGCCAGCAGCCATCGGGACAGGTCTTATGGCTACACCTTC.